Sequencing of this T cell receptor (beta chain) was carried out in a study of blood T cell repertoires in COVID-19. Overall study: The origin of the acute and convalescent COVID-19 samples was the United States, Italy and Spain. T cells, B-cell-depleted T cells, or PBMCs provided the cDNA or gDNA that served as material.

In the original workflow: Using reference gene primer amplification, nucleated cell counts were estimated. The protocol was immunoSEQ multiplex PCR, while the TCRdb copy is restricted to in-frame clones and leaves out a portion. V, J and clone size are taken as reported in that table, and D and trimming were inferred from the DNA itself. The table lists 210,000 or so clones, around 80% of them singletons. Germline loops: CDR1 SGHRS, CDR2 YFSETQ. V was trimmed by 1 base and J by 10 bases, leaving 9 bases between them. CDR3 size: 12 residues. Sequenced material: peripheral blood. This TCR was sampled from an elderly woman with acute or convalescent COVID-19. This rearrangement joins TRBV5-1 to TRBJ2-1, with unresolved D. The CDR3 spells CASSLNVREQFF. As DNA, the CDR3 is TGCGCCAGCAGCTTGAACGTTCGGGAGCAGTTCTTC.